These 6 T cell receptor beta chains share one sample of origin, sequenced in a study of OX40 agonist ivuxolimab in advanced cancers. Measured with immunoSEQ multiplex PCR; TCRdb has only the in-frame clones, and not every one. The sample holds tens of thousands of clones; 85% to 95% are singletons and the top ten take 13% to 15%. Sequenced material: CD4+ or CD8+ T cells sorted from blood, taken in a trial of the OX40 agonist ivuxolimab. These TCRs come from an adult with an advanced solid tumor such as melanoma, head and neck, liver or kidney cancer.

The CDR3 sequence: CASSPTSGGVYNEQFF. In DNA form, the CDR3 reads TGCGCCAGCAGCCCGACTAGCGGGGGGGTCTACAATGAGCAGTTCTTC. The gene calls are TRBV5-1 and TRBJ2-1; 14 positions match TRBD2. With 4 bases clipped from V and 3 bases from J, the junction kept 3 bases outside the gene matches. Germline V gives CDR1 SGHRS, CDR2 YFSETQ. The CDR3 is 16 residues long.

The J gene is TRBJ2-1, the V gene TRBV6-6; a weak D match, TRBD2 (5 bases). Per germline, CDR1 MNHNY and CDR2 SVGAGI (reference sequence). The CDR3 totals 11 residues. Trimming shortened V by 6 bases and J by 10 bases, and 10 bases separated the two germline ends. CDR3 DNA sequence: TGTGCCAGCAGCCCGGGGTGGGAGCAGTTCTTC. Protein: CASSPGWEQFF.

The genes are TRBV7-8 and TRBJ2-3; 7 bases line up with TRBD2. V shed 5 bases, J shed 1 base, and the junction held 3 bases outside the gene matches. CDR1 is SGHVS and CDR2 is FQNEAQ in the germline V gene. The CDR3 totals 14 residues. The DNA for the CDR3 is TGTGCCAGCAGCCCCACTAGCGGCACAGATACGCAGTATTTT. Its protein product is CASSPTSGTDTQYF.

This chain joins TRBV23-1 and TRBJ2-7; tentative D call: TRBD2 (6 bases). TRBV23-1 is filed as an ORF, its function uncertain. The CDR3 totals 15 residues. Trimming stripped 4 bases from V and 7 bases from J, with 20 bases between. The CDR3, as DNA: TGCGCCAGCAGTCGCCCACACGGAGGGCGCTGGGAGCAGTACTTC. It specifies CASSRPHGGRWEQYF.

The chain employs TRBV27 and TRBJ2-7; no definite D call. This CDR3 contains 12 residues. V gave up 5 bases and J gave up 1 base, with 6 bases separating them. Germline V CDR1 and CDR2: MNHEY, SMNVEV (reference sequence). The CDR3 region has the DNA TGTGCCAGCAGTCCCCCGTCCTACGAGCAGTACTTC. Amino acids: CASSPPSYEQYF.

This clone has a single count. The chain has TRBV9 and TRBJ2-1; 14 nucleotides match TRBD2. The CDR3 is made up of 18 amino acids. Per germline, CDR1 SGDLS and CDR2 YYNGEE. Trimming cost V 4 bases and J 4 bases; bases outside gene matches: 10. The CDR3 DNA reads TGTGCCAGCAGCCCCAGACTAGCGGGAGGGCCGCGGTACAATGAGCAGTTCTTC. It is translated as CASSPRLAGGPRYNEQFF.